This TCR beta chain was retrieved from a study of T-cell reconstitution after alpha-beta-depleted transplantation in children. Trimming took 5 bases from V and 5 from J; bases not matched to a gene: 7. The CDR3 has 15 residues. Germline V gene sequence: CDR1 SEHNR, CDR2 FQNEAQ (reference sequence). This clonotype was seen more than once but under ten times. Using unique molecular identifiers, the investigators prepared the TCRbeta library. TCRdb analysed the PCR reads with MiXCR anew, one entry per CDR3 protein. The table shows around 71,000 distinct CDR3 sequences, with about 6.7% occurring only once.

The chain couples TRBV7-9 to TRBJ2-2, with 8 bases that match TRBD1. The sample consisted of PBMCs from the stem cell graft donor, taken from the stem cell graft. The sequence derives from a human donor who donated a stem cell graft to a child with acute lymphoblastic leukemia. CDR3 sequence: CASSRTGMGTGELFF. For the CDR3, the DNA is TGTGCCAGCAGCCGGACAGGGATGGGAACCGGGGAGCTGTTTTTT.